Listed below are T cell receptor beta chains from one sample, sequenced in a study of response to subunit inactivated influenza vaccine. Each CDR3 protein is one row after TCRdb ran MiXCR on the RT-PCR reads. The repertoire holds 450,000 to 600,000 distinct CDR3 sequences, with about 17% as singletons. The sample here was CD4+ T cells sorted from PBMCs, taken less than 25 months after vaccination. These receptors originate from a man aged 45 to 70 who received an inactivated influenza vaccine. Both conserved end residues are part of each CDR3. The D gene is left open where the match is weak. A clone size is listed for some rows: how often the clone was seen (once, few, many), or a class if it is expanded.

d_gene	v_gene	abundance	len	j_gene	CDR3aa	CDR3nt
.	TRBV24-1	.	14	TRBJ1-6	CATSESQDSSPLHF	TGTGCCACCAGTGAAAGTCAGGACAGTTCACCCCTCCACTTT
.	TRBV12-3/TRBV12-4	many	14	TRBJ2-1	CASKGQGIYNEQFF	TGTGCCAGCAAGGGGCAGGGAATCTACAATGAGCAGTTCTTC
.	TRBV6-1	.	17	TRBJ1-6	CASSRQAASSYNSPLHF	TGTGCCAGCAGTAGACAGGCTGCCAGCTCCTATAATTCACCCCTCCACTTT
.	TRBV6-1	.	14	TRBJ2-2	CASIARPNTGELFF	TGTGCCAGCATCGCGAGGCCGAACACCGGGGAGCTGTTTTTT
.	TRBV7-9	many	15	TRBJ1-2	CASSLGALSNYGYTF	TGTGCCAGCAGCTTAGGAGCCCTTTCTAACTATGGCTACACCTTC
.	TRBV6-5	few	14	TRBJ2-7	CASSYRRTAYEQYF	TGTGCCAGCAGTTACCGCAGGACAGCCTACGAGCAGTACTTC
.	TRBV2	few	14	TRBJ1-1	CASREGLLNTEAFF	TGTGCCAGCAGAGAGGGACTACTGAACACTGAAGCTTTCTTT
.	TRBV20-1	few	15	TRBJ2-3	CSAREAGDLGNTQYF	TGCAGTGCTAGGGAAGCGGGCGACCTCGGGAATACGCAGTATTTT
.	TRBV11-2	.	13	TRBJ2-7	CASSLERVNEQYF	TGTGCCAGCAGCTTAGAGCGGGTCAACGAGCAGTACTTC
.	TRBV12-3/TRBV12-4	few	12	TRBJ1-3	CASSERRNTIYF	TGTGCCAGCAGCGAACGGAGGAACACCATATATTTT
.	TRBV9	few	15	TRBJ2-2	CASSVELYTSGELFF	TGTGCCAGCAGCGTAGAACTATACACGTCCGGGGAGCTGTTTTTT
.	TRBV6-6	.	12	TRBJ1-5	CASSRPVWPQHF	TGTGCCAGCAGTCGCCCCGTTTGGCCCCAGCATTTT
.	TRBV2	many	15	TRBJ2-1	CASSFLQGGYNEQFF	TGTGCCAGCAGTTTTTTACAGGGGGGGTACAATGAGCAGTTCTTC
TRBD1	TRBV20-1	few	15	TRBJ2-1	CSARGLQGTYNEQFF	TGCAGTGCTAGAGGGTTACAGGGGACCTACAATGAGCAGTTCTTC
.	TRBV20-1	.	13	TRBJ1-1	CSAINRANTEAFF	TGCAGTGCTATCAACAGAGCGAACACTGAAGCTTTCTTT
.	TRBV29-1	few	13	TRBJ1-2	CSVDDRMNYGYTF	TGCAGCGTTGATGACAGAATGAACTATGGCTACACCTTC
TRBD2	TRBV11-1	many	18	TRBJ2-1	CASSSGLAGGPRYNEQFF	TGTGCCAGCAGCTCGGGACTAGCGGGAGGGCCACGTTACAATGAGCAGTTCTTC
.	TRBV6-2/TRBV6-3	.	16	TRBJ2-3	CASSPLAETSTDTQYF	TGTGCCAGCAGCCCCTTAGCGGAGACTAGCACAGATACGCAGTATTTT
.	TRBV20-1	few	15	TRBJ2-1	CSALSIDMIYNEQFF	TGCAGTGCTCTTTCGATAGACATGATCTACAATGAGCAGTTCTTC
.	TRBV10-3	.	13	TRBJ1-3	CAISGQTGNTIYF	TGTGCCATCAGTGGACAGACTGGAAACACCATATATTTT
.	TRBV29-1	few	12	TRBJ1-1	CSVIGLNTEAFF	TGCAGCGTAATCGGGCTCAACACTGAAGCTTTCTTT
.	TRBV15	.	15	TRBJ1-2	CATSRDLVPPYGYTF	TGTGCCACCAGCAGAGATTTAGTACCCCCCTATGGCTACACCTTC
TRBD2	TRBV4-1	few	15	TRBJ2-7	CASSQVAGGNLEQYF	TGCGCCAGCAGCCAAGTAGCGGGGGGTAATCTGGAGCAGTACTTC
.	TRBV5-5	.	12	TRBJ1-2	CASSLEGFGYTF	TGTGCCAGCAGCTTGGAGGGTTTCGGCTACACCTTC